A single sample gave rise to the 13 T cell receptor beta chains below, sequenced in a study of blood T cell repertoires in COVID-19. The table came from immunoSEQ multiplex PCR; TCRdb's copy has only in-frame clones and leaves some out. The sample shows 200,000 to 250,000 clones, around 83% of them seen only once. Sequenced sample: PBMCs or T cells enriched from blood (not recorded which). The receptors stem from a woman in her forties who had recovered from COVID-19.

DNA of the CDR3: TGTGCCAGCAGACGACTAGCGGGAGGGCCGGGGGAGACCCAGTACTTC. Its translation is CASRRLAGGPGETQYF. This chain connects TRBV6-6 to TRBJ2-5, with TRBD2 identical over 14 bases. This CDR3 region has 16 residues. Germline CDR1 reads MNHNY; CDR2 reads SVGAGI (reference sequence). J gave up 5 bases and V 6 bases, and 8 bases lay outside the gene matches.

The V and J genes are TRBV7-9 and TRBJ2-5; tentative D call: TRBD2 (6 bases). Germline V lookup: CDR1 SEHNR, CDR2 FQNEAQ (reference sequence). V shed 4 bases and J shed 2 bases, with 14 bases lying between them. The CDR3 totals 15 residues. The CDR3 spells CASSSSLGRQETQYF. The CDR3 DNA follows: TGTGCCAGCAGCTCCAGTCTAGGGAGGCAAGAGACCCAGTACTTC.

This clone was seen more than once but under ten times. The chain employs TRBV3-1 (or the pseudogene TRBV3-2) and TRBJ1-2; 8 bases align to TRBD1. CDR3 length: 15 amino acids. V shed 0 bases and J 6 bases; nucleotides not matched to a gene: 6. Germline assignment: CDR1 LGHDT and CDR2 YNNKEL (reference sequence). DNA of the CDR3: TGTGCCAGCAGCCAAGATTCCGGACAGGGACATGGCTACACCTTC. Amino acids: CASSQDSGQGHGYTF.

J is TRBJ2-7 and V is TRBV6-5, with 10 bases fitting TRBD1. Losses at the gene ends were 10 bases for V and 2 bases for J; bases not matched to a gene: 5. Germline V gives CDR1 MNHEY, CDR2 SVGAGI. The length of the CDR3 is 13 residues. Here the CDR3 reads CATAGTGAYEQYF. The CDR3 region has the DNA TGTGCCACCGCGGGGACAGGGGCCTACGAGCAGTACTTC.

V and J are TRBV5-1 and TRBJ2-1, with 13 nucleotides matching TRBD2. Per germline, CDR1 SGHRS and CDR2 YFSETQ. The CDR3 has 20 residues. V gave up 4 bases and J gave up 0 bases; unmatched junction bases: 13. The CDR3 here is CASSRTSGSQPWGSYNEQFF. DNA of the CDR3: TGCGCCAGCAGCCGGACTAGCGGGAGCCAACCATGGGGCTCCTACAATGAGCAGTTCTTC.

The gene calls are TRBV5-1 and TRBJ2-2; 10 nucleotides line up with TRBD2. The CDR3 has 16 amino acids. The V gene's germline CDR1 is SGHRS and CDR2 YFSETQ. The junction had 9 bases not matched to a gene; V was cut back by 6 bases and J by 4 bases. The DNA for the CDR3 is TGCGCCAGCAAGACCCTAGCGGGAGCGGGCACCGGGGAGCTGTTTTTT. This sequence encodes CASKTLAGAGTGELFF.

The rearrangement links TRBV6-5 to TRBJ1-5; no definite D call. Germline assignment: CDR1 MNHEY and CDR2 SVGAGI. CDR3 length: 13 amino acids. Between the trimmed V and J ends, which lost 3 bases and 3 bases, there was a span of 6 bases. Here the CDR3 DNA reads TGTGCCAGCAGTTATGTAGCCAATCAGCCCCAGCATTTT. Its translation is CASSYVANQPQHF.

The chain uses TRBV11-3 and TRBJ2-7; D is perhaps TRBD2 (5 bases). Germline CDR1 and CDR2: SGHNT and YENEEA. This CDR3 region has 14 residues. Trimming left V 1 base short and J 3 bases short, with 10 bases between. The CDR3 DNA reads TGTGCCAGCAGCTTAGGGAACGGGAACTACGAGCAGTACTTC. This sequence encodes CASSLGNGNYEQYF.

This clone was recorded a few times. The chain uses TRBV9 and TRBJ1-4; the D gene is possibly TRBD1 (6 bases). Germline CDR1 and CDR2: SGDLS and YYNGEE. This CDR3 has 14 residues. Trimming took off 2 bases at V and 5 bases at J, with 10 bases between the two ends. The CDR3: CASSVGHLNEKLFF. Written as DNA, the CDR3 is TGTGCCAGCAGCGTGGGACATCTCAATGAAAAACTGTTTTTT. The full variable domain, in which reference TRBV9 and TRBJ1-4 provide the parts outside the CDR3, is DSGVTQTPKHLITATGQRVTLRCSPRSGDLSVYWYQQSLDQGLQFLIQYYNGEERAKGNILERFSAQQFPDLHSELNLSSLELGDSALYFCASSVGHLNEKLFFGSGTQLSVL.

V gene TRBV11-3 combines with J gene TRBJ1-1; D is undetermined. CDR1 and CDR2 (germline): SGHNT, YENEEA. Deletions cut 6 bases from V and 5 bases from J, with 13 bases between. This CDR3 has 13 amino acids. The CDR3, as DNA: TGTGCCAGCAGTCTTCGGGGAAGAACTGAAGCTTTCTTT. Translation: CASSLRGRTEAFF.

This clone was detected a few times. The chain recombines TRBV11-2 with TRBJ1-2; 10 nucleotides match TRBD1. V trimming: 5 bases; J trimming: 4 bases; junction bases outside the gene matches: 7. CDR1 and CDR2 (germline): SGHAT, FQNNGV. The CDR3 loop spans 15 amino acids. CDR3 in amino acids: CASSPRTGGIYGYTF. The CDR3 coding sequence is TGTGCCAGCAGCCCCCGGACAGGGGGGATCTATGGCTACACCTTC. The full variable domain, completed using reference TRBV11-2 and TRBJ1-2, is EAGVAQSPRYKIIEKRQSVAFWCNPISGHATLYWYQQILGQGPKLLIQFQNNGVVDDSQLPKDRFSAERLKGVDSTLKIQPAKLEDSAVYLCASSPRTGGIYGYTFGSGTRLTVV.

The rearrangement joins TRBV24-1 to TRBJ1-2; D gene unclear. Trimming removed 4 bases at V and 0 bases at J, with 11 bases between. Germline loops: CDR1 KGHDR, CDR2 SFDVKD. This CDR3 has 15 amino acids. The CDR3 sequence is CATSDPGDPNYGYTF. In nucleotides, the CDR3 is TGTGCCACCAGTGACCCCGGAGATCCTAACTATGGCTACACCTTC.

This clone occurred once. The V gene is TRBV10-3, the J gene TRBJ1-5; D not resolved. V was trimmed by 0 bases and J by 12 bases, leaving 9 bases between them. The CDR3 length is 12 residues. Looked up from germline, CDR1 is ENHRY and CDR2 is SYGVKD. CDR3 coding DNA: TGTGCCATCAGTGAGTCGGGGAGGCTCCAGCATTTT. This codes for CAISESGRLQHF.